The clone carrying this T cell receptor (beta chain) came up a few times. Its antigen is not identified. The sample originates from a study of molecular identifiers for immune sequencing clone quantification. Across the study: Replicates split RNA from roughly 18,000 or 92,000 naive CD8 cells five ways, and the researchers sequenced four portions.

CDR3 length: 16 amino acids. Germline CDR1 is SGHDN and CDR2 is FVKESK. The V end was cut by 0 bases, the J end by 0 bases, with 12 bases between. Library preparation followed earlier protocols using designated TCR primers. TCRdb itself ran the PCR reads through MiXCR, one entry per CDR3 protein. The data show some 97,000 distinct CDR3 sequences, roughly a third seen once. Findings of the study overall: Over 98% of CMV-specific effector molecules, but under 1% of naive ones, were in clones above 20 copies.

The specimen sequenced was naive CD8+ T cells from blood, with Jurkat cell RNA spiked in. The subset here: FACS-sorted CD8+CD4-CCR7+CD45RA+ naive T cells. V and J are TRBV14 and TRBJ2-7; D may be TRBD1 (5 bases). The receptor was derived from a human donor in good health. Some libraries in this study had Jurkat cell RNA spiked in. The CDR3 nucleotides are TGTGCCAGCAGCCAAGATCTGGGGCAGCCCTCCTACGAGCAGTACTTC. As protein: CASSQDLGQPSYEQYF.